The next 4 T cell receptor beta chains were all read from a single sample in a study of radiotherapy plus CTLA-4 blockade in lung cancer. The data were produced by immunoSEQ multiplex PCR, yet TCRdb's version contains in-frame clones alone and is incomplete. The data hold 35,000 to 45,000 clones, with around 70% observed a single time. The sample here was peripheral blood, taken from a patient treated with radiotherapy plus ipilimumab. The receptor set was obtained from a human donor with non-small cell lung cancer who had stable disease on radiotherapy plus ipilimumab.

This CDR3 reads CASSSDSYEQYF. The DNA for the CDR3 is TGCGCCAGCAGCTCGGACAGCTACGAGCAGTACTTC. The chain couples TRBV5-1 to TRBJ2-7; D perhaps matches TRBD1 (6 bases). The germline V gene has CDR1 SGHRS and CDR2 YFSETQ. Trimming stripped 3 bases from V and 3 bases from J, with 7 bases between. The CDR3 has 12 residues.

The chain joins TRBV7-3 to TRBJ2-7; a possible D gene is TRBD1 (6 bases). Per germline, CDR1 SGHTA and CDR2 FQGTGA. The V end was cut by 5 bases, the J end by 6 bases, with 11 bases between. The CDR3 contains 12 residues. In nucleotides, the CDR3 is TGTGCCAGCAGCGCCACAGGGACCGAGCAGTACTTC. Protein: CASSATGTEQYF.

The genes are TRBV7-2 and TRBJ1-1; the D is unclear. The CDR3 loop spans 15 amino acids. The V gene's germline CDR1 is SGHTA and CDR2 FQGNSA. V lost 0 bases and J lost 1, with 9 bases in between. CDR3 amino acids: CASSLAATGNTEAFF. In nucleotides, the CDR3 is TGTGCCAGCAGCTTAGCCGCGACGGGGAACACTGAAGCTTTCTTT.

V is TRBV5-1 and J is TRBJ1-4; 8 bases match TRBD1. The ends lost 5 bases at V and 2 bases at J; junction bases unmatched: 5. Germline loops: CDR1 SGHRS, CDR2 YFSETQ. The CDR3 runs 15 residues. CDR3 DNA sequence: TGCGCCAGCAGAGCTCAGGGGGCGACTAATGAAAAACTGTTTTTT. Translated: CASRAQGATNEKLFF.